The rows below give T cell receptor beta chains drawn from one sample of a study of T cells after posttransplantation cyclophosphamide. Assay used: immunoSEQ multiplex PCR; TCRdb lists only in-frame clones, some missing. The record shows approximately 18,000 clones for this sample, with no singletons present. Sample: PBMCs, taken after allogeneic stem cell transplant with posttransplant cyclophosphamide. These receptors came from a female patient younger than 45 who received an allogeneic stem cell transplant from a related donor, was CMV-positive, and had no GVHD. The graft donor may have given rise to some T cells. CDR3s include the opening cysteine and the closing phenylalanine or tryptophan. A D gene is named only where the DNA matches it firmly. The size field is filled for only some rows; it gives once, few, many or a size class.

>TRBD2|many|TRBV29-1|TRBJ2-7
TGCAGCGTTGGGGGGGGGACTAGCGGGAACTACGAGCAGTACTTC
CSVGGGTSGNYEQYF
>-|many|TRBV30|TRBJ2-7
TGTGCCTGGAGGATTACGATGGGGGGGCCAAGTTTTACCTACGAGCAGTACTTC
CAWRITMGGPSFTYEQYF
>TRBD2|many|TRBV4-2|TRBJ2-4
TGTGCCAGCAGCCAAGATCTGCTAGCGGGGGATAGAGTGGTCAAAAACATTCAGTACTTC
CASSQDLLAGDRVVKNIQYF
>TRBD2|many|TRBV19|TRBJ2-1
TGTGCCAGTAGTATAGATCAGGGAGGGAGAAATGAGCAGTTCTTC
CASSIDQGGRNEQFF
>TRBD1|many|TRBV28|TRBJ1-2
TGTGCCAGCAGTTCCAGGGGACAGGCTAACTATGGCTACACCTTC
CASSSRGQANYGYTF
>-|many|TRBV9|TRBJ2-3
TGTGCCAGCACCTCGGACCCGCAGGGGACGCAGTATTTT
CASTSDPQGTQYF
>-|many|TRBV6-1|TRBJ2-7
TGTGCCAGCAGTGAAGGAGGGCGGGACGAGCAGTACTTC
CASSEGGRDEQYF
>-|many|TRBV12-2|TRBJ2-7
TGTGCAAGTCGAGATCCCTCTCGAACGACTGTTCCGACCTACGAGCAGTACTTC
CASRDPSRTTVPTYEQYF
>-|many|TRBV5-4|TRBJ2-7
TGTGCCAGCAGCCCGGACATTGTCAACTACGAGCAGTACTTC
CASSPDIVNYEQYF
>-|many|TRBV28|TRBJ2-1
TGTGCCAGCAGGCTAGCTGTCTACAATGAGCAGTTCTTC
CASRLAVYNEQFF
>TRBD2|many|TRBV7-8|TRBJ2-3
TGTGCCAGCAGCTTAGTGGCGGGAGGAGCCACAGATACGCAGTATTTT
CASSLVAGGATDTQYF
>TRBD1|-|TRBV28|TRBJ2-7
TGTGCCAGCAGGCCTCCGGGACAGTCCTACGAGCAGTACTTC
CASRPPGQSYEQYF
>-|many|TRBV7-6|TRBJ1-5
TGTGCCAGCAGCTTAGGACAAGCTCATAGCAATCAGCCCCAGCATTTT
CASSLGQAHSNQPQHF
>-|many|TRBV9|TRBJ2-1
TGTGCCAGCAGCGTAGGCACAGGTATTTTTAATGAGCAGTTCTTC
CASSVGTGIFNEQFF
>TRBD1|many|TRBV10-2|TRBJ1-5
TGCGCCATCAACAGGGGGATAGGACAGCCCCAGCATTTT
CAINRGIGQPQHF
>-|medium-sized|TRBV11-1|TRBJ1-1
TGTGCCAGCATTGTGGGCAGAAGGAACACTGAAGCTTTCTTT
CASIVGRRNTEAFF
>-|many|TRBV6-5|TRBJ1-1
TGTGCCAGCAGTCCTAGAGTTTTCACTGAAGCTTTCTTT
CASSPRVFTEAFF
>-|many|TRBV9|TRBJ1-1
TGTGCCAGCAGCGTAGGCCGGTATGACACTGAAGCTTTCTTT
CASSVGRYDTEAFF
>TRBD2|many|TRBV15|TRBJ2-2
TGTGCCACCAGCAGAGATCGGCTGGGAGGGTATGCCGGGGAGCTGTTTTTT
CATSRDRLGGYAGELFF
>TRBD1|many|TRBV7-2|TRBJ1-2
TGTGCCAGCAGCTTTACAGGGGTAGGAAATGGCTACACCTTC
CASSFTGVGNGYTF
>-|many|TRBV7-9|TRBJ2-3
TGTGCCAGCAGCTCGTCAAGCGGTCCAAACACAGATACGCAGTATTTT
CASSSSSGPNTDTQYF
>-|many|TRBV28|TRBJ2-1
TGTGCCAGCAGCGGACTTACCTACAATGAGCAGTTCTTC
CASSGLTYNEQFF
>TRBD1|many|TRBV4-2|TRBJ2-1
TGTGCCAGCAGCCAAGAGTACAGGGGGCTGGTGGATAATGAGCAGTTCTTC
CASSQEYRGLVDNEQFF
>-|many|TRBV5-6|TRBJ2-1
TGTGCCAGCAGCTTTAACTACAATGAGCAGTTCTTC
CASSFNYNEQFF
>TRBD2|many|TRBV5-4|TRBJ2-3
TGTGCCAGCAGCCAACCAACTAGCGGTCGCACAGATACGCAGTATTTT
CASSQPTSGRTDTQYF
>-|many|TRBV27|TRBJ1-1
TGTGCCAGCAGTTTAGCTTCAGGGCTGTCTACTGAAGCTTTCTTT
CASSLASGLSTEAFF
>-|many|TRBV18|TRBJ1-4
TGTGCCAGCTCACCTGACTCTGGTGAAAAACTGTTTTTT
CASSPDSGEKLFF
>-|many|TRBV4-3|TRBJ1-1
TGCGCCAGCAGCCAAGACTCGGGACTATCCGTGGCTTTCTTT
CASSQDSGLSVAFF
>-|many|TRBV6-1|TRBJ1-4
TGTGCCAGCAGTGTTACGACAGTAACTAATGAAAAACTGTTTTTT
CASSVTTVTNEKLFF
>-|many|TRBV27|TRBJ2-1
TGTGCCAGCAGTTTAAACAGGGCGTATTACAATGAGCAGTTCTTC
CASSLNRAYYNEQFF
>-|many|TRBV27|TRBJ1-1
TGTGCCAGCATCCCCGAGTGGTCCATGAACACTGAAGCTTTCTTT
CASIPEWSMNTEAFF
>TRBD1|many|TRBV19|TRBJ2-7
TGTGCCAGTAGTACCTTAGGACAGGGTGTGGACGAGCAGTACTTC
CASSTLGQGVDEQYF
>-|many|TRBV2|TRBJ2-4
TGTGCCAGCAGTGAAGCGCTTAGGGGGGGCTGGGAGGTAAACATTCAGTACTTC
CASSEALRGGWEVNIQYF
>-|many|TRBV7-9|TRBJ2-1
TGTGCCAGCAGCTTAGGAGCGGCACCCAATGAGCAGTTCTTC
CASSLGAAPNEQFF
>-|many|TRBV13|TRBJ2-3
TGTGCCAGCAGCCCCGCCCTACTAGGCACAGATACGCAGTATTTT
CASSPALLGTDTQYF
>-|many|TRBV28|TRBJ2-2
TGTGCCGGGGGGGGGCAGGCACCCAAGAACACCGGGGAGCTGTTTTTT
CAGGGQAPKNTGELFF
>TRBD1|many|TRBV5-8|TRBJ1-5
TGTGCCAGCATGGAATTAGGGGGCACCGATGGCAATCAGCCCCAGCATTTT
CASMELGGTDGNQPQHF
>-|many|TRBV28|TRBJ2-4
TGTGCCAGCAGTCAACTAATGGTTTTGGACAAAAACATTCAGTACTTC
CASSQLMVLDKNIQYF
>TRBD1|many|TRBV7-8|TRBJ1-2
TGTGCCAGCAGCTCGGGACAGAACTATGGCTACACCTTC
CASSSGQNYGYTF
>-|few|TRBV28|TRBJ2-5
TGTGCCAGCAGTGCCCGCCAGGGCCAACAGCAGTACTTC
CASSARQGQQQYF
>-|-|TRBV7-9|TRBJ2-7
TGTGCCAGCAGCTCGAGGACAGCCTCCTACGAGCAGTACTTC
CASSSRTASYEQYF
>-|many|TRBV9|TRBJ1-1
TGTGCCAGCAGCCAAGCAGGGGTTACTGAAGCTTTCTTT
CASSQAGVTEAFF